Following are 22 T cell receptor beta chains from one sample sequenced in a study of cytomegalovirus exposure and HLA in healthy donors. The PCR ran on 60 Vbeta and 13 Jbeta primers. Profiled with immunoSEQ multiplex PCR; TCRdb holds only in-frame clones, not every one. Among more than 30,000 clones, around 74% were seen once, and the ten largest hold about 5.7%. Sequenced material: PBMCs. All receptors come from a man aged 30-40 years in good health and CMV-seronegative.

The chain links TRBV19 to TRBJ1-1; 11 positions agree with TRBD1. V gave up 8 bases and J gave up 0 bases; unmatched junction bases: 5. Germline values: CDR1 LNHDA, CDR2 SQIVND (reference sequence). This CDR3 has 15 amino acids. The CDR3 loop reads CASGKGQGVNTEAFF. The CDR3, as DNA: TGTGCCAGTGGTAAGGGACAGGGGGTGAACACTGAAGCTTTCTTT.

This clone came up a few times. The CDR3 sequence: CASKRGESYEQYF. The CDR3 DNA is TGCGCCAGCAAGCGAGGAGAATCCTACGAGCAGTACTTC. The rearrangement links TRBV5-1 to TRBJ2-7; D gene unclear. There are 13 residues in the CDR3. V lost 6 bases, J lost 1 base, and 11 bases lay in between. CDR1 and CDR2 (germline): SGHRS, YFSETQ.

The genes are TRBV18 and TRBJ2-5, with a weak D call TRBD2 (6 bases). Germline V gene sequence: CDR1 KGHSH, CDR2 LQKENI. The CDR3 loop spans 13 amino acids. The V end lost 6 bases, the J end lost 5 bases, and 13 bases lay between the germline ends. The CDR3 region has the DNA TGTGCCAGCTCCCGATCTAGCGATGAGACCCAGTACTTC. It encodes CASSRSSDETQYF.

This rearrangement joins TRBV4-2 to TRBJ2-5; perhaps TRBD2 as D (6 bases). This CDR3 region has 16 residues. V shed 2 bases and J shed 5 bases, with 18 bases lying between them. In germline, CDR1 is LGHNA, CDR2 YNFKEQ. The CDR3 DNA follows: TGTGCCAGCAGCCAACGCGGGAAACAGCCCCGGGAGACCCAGTACTTC. Its protein product is CASSQRGKQPRETQYF.

V and J are TRBV5-1 and TRBJ1-6; 8 nucleotides align to TRBD1. Germline values: CDR1 SGHRS, CDR2 YFSETQ. V lost 4 bases to trimming and J lost 6 bases; unmatched junction nucleotides: 9. The CDR3 contains 16 residues. The CDR3 sequence is CASSLLVGQGNSPLHF. The CDR3 nucleotides read TGCGCCAGCAGCCTCCTAGTTGGACAGGGTAATTCACCCCTCCACTTT.

V and J are TRBV9 and TRBJ2-5; D remains unclear. V was pared by 6 bases and J by 5 bases, with 11 bases between. The V gene's germline CDR1 is SGDLS and CDR2 YYNGEE. This CDR3 is built from 12 residues. The CDR3 DNA reads TGTGCCAGCAACGTGGCCGGGGAGACCCAGTACTTC. As protein: CASNVAGETQYF. The full variable domain, rest sourced from reference TRBV9 and TRBJ2-5, is DSGVTQTPKHLITATGQRVTLRCSPRSGDLSVYWYQQSLDQGLQFLIQYYNGEERAKGNILERFSAQQFPDLHSELNLSSLELGDSALYFCASNVAGETQYFGPGTRLLVL.

The rearrangement uses TRBV30 and TRBJ1-1, with a weak D call TRBD1 (6 bases). The CDR3 has 13 residues. CDR1 GTSNPN and CDR2 SVGIG come from the germline V gene (reference sequence). V was clipped by 4 bases and J by 0 bases, with 9 bases between them. CDR3 bases: TGTGCCTGGAAGCAGGGGATGAACACTGAAGCTTTCTTT. This translates into CAWKQGMNTEAFF.

The V call is TRBV19, the J call TRBJ1-1; D perhaps matches TRBD1 (5 bases). The CDR3 runs 18 residues. From germline, CDR1 is LNHDA and CDR2 SQIVND (reference sequence). V gave up 2 bases and J gave up 0 bases, with 19 bases separating them. CDR3 amino acids: CASSINAGHRYMNTEAFF. CDR3 in DNA: TGTGCCAGTAGTATAAATGCCGGGCACAGGTACATGAACACTGAAGCTTTCTTT.

This chain joins TRBV5-4 and TRBJ1-2; D possibly corresponds to TRBD1 (6 bases). CDR3 length equals 12 residues. Deletions cut 4 bases from V and 8 bases from J, with 12 bases between. The V gene's germline CDR1 is SGHNT and CDR2 YYREEE (reference sequence). CDR3 residues: CASSASGVGYTF. CDR3 DNA sequence: TGTGCCAGCAGCGCATCAGGGGTAGGCTACACCTTC. Variable domain in full (rest from reference TRBV5-4 and TRBJ1-2): ETGVTQSPTHLIKTRGQQVTLRCSSQSGHNTVSWYQQALGQGPQFIFQYYREEENGRGNFPPRFSGLQFPNYSSELNVNALELDDSALYLCASSASGVGYTFGSGTRLTVV.

This chain connects TRBV7-9 to TRBJ1-5; D is uncertain. V was clipped by 5 bases and J by 5 bases, with 13 bases between them. Germline assignment: CDR1 SEHNR and CDR2 FQNEAQ (reference sequence). CDR3 length: 14 residues. CDR3 coding DNA: TGTGCCAGCAGCCCACCGTTGAGTGATCAGCCCCAGCATTTT. The encoded protein is CASSPPLSDQPQHF.

The V and J genes are TRBV28 and TRBJ1-5; no definite D call. This CDR3 comprises 14 residues. The germline gives CDR1 MDHEN, CDR2 SYDVKM. Trimming stripped 6 bases from V and 2 bases from J, with 11 bases between. In nucleotides, the CDR3 is TGTGCCAGCAGCCCCTCACGGGGCAATCAGCCCCAGCATTTT. Protein: CASSPSRGNQPQHF.

This clone has just a few counts. This rearrangement joins TRBV7-2 to TRBJ2-1, with 8 nucleotides matching TRBD2. The germline CDR1 and CDR2 sequences are SGHTA and FQGNSA. Trimming cost V 5 bases and J 8 bases; bases outside gene matches: 11. The CDR3 covers 15 residues. CDR3 DNA sequence: TGTGCCAGCAGCGGTCGGGGGGGCGGTAGATATGAGCAGTTCTTC. Its protein is CASSGRGGGRYEQFF.

This chain connects TRBV27 to TRBJ2-3; 9 bases match TRBD1. Germline V lookup: CDR1 MNHEY, CDR2 SMNVEV (reference sequence). J gave up 6 bases and V 6 bases, and 10 bases lay outside the gene matches. The CDR3 sequence is 15 residues long. Here the CDR3 DNA reads TGTGCCAGCAGGGAGGGGGGACAGGGTCGTGATACGCAGTATTTT. Its protein is CASREGGQGRDTQYF.

In this sample, this clone turned up a few times. The chain uses TRBV5-1 and TRBJ2-1, with 9 bases that match TRBD2. This CDR3 is built from 16 residues. CDR1 and CDR2 from the germline V gene are SGHRS and YFSETQ. With V trimmed by 4 bases and J by 1 base, 6 bases remained unmatched. The chain's CDR3 is CASSHSGSGSYNEQFF. CDR3 sequence (DNA): TGCGCCAGCAGCCATAGCGGGAGTGGTTCCTACAATGAGCAGTTCTTC.

V usage is TRBV18 and J usage is TRBJ2-3, with 7 nucleotides matching TRBD2. The trim removed 3 bases at V and 10 bases at J, leaving 10 bases unmatched. The CDR3 sequence is 14 residues long. Germline CDR1 KGHSH, CDR2 LQKENI. The DNA for the CDR3 is TGTGCCAGCTCACCGACTAGCCTGGTTGAGGCGCAGTATTTT. Amino acid sequence: CASSPTSLVEAQYF.

This rearrangement joins TRBV5-4 to TRBJ1-6; 11 bases are a match to TRBD1. Germline V gene lookup returns CDR1 SGHNT and CDR2 YYREEE (reference sequence). This CDR3 has 16 residues. The trim removed 4 bases at V and 13 bases at J, leaving 13 bases unmatched. CDR3 bases: TGTGCCAGCAGCCTTGGGACAGGGGGATTCTCGTCGCCCCTCCACTTT. Translation gives CASSLGTGGFSSPLHF.

This clone has a handful of counts. The chain recombines TRBV6-5 with TRBJ2-2; the D is unclear. The V end was cut by 8 bases, the J end by 2 bases, with 12 bases between. This CDR3 region has 14 residues. From germline, CDR1 is MNHEY and CDR2 SVGAGI. CDR3 sequence (DNA): TGTGCCAGCGGAGCAGATAGAAACACCGGGGAGCTGTTTTTT. It encodes CASGADRNTGELFF.

V gene TRBV19 combines with J gene TRBJ1-2, with 7 bases identical to TRBD1. Germline loops: CDR1 LNHDA, CDR2 SQIVND (reference sequence). CDR3 length equals 14 residues. Trimming at V came to 9 bases and at J to 0 bases, leaving 7 bases not matched to a gene. CDR3 nucleotide sequence: TGTGCCAGCCTGGGACAGCTCCCTAACTATGGCTACACCTTC. Its protein product is CASLGQLPNYGYTF.

This rearrangement joins TRBV5-5 to TRBJ1-4; TRBD1 aligns across 12 bases. Germline V gene sequence: CDR1 SGHKS, CDR2 YYEKEE (reference sequence). CDR3 length equals 19 residues. The junction had 13 bases not matched to a gene; V was cut back by 4 bases and J by 3 bases. The CDR3 protein is CASSLVKGQGARANEKLFF. CDR3 in DNA: TGTGCCAGCAGCCTGGTAAAGGGACAGGGGGCGCGGGCTAATGAAAAACTGTTTTTT.

The chain couples TRBV28 to TRBJ2-6, with D possibly being TRBD1 (5 bases). The CDR3 is made up of 15 amino acids. V was trimmed by 2 bases and J by 0 bases, leaving 5 bases between them. Germline loops: CDR1 MDHEN, CDR2 SYDVKM. The CDR3 region has the DNA TGTGCCAGCAGTTTAAGGGGCTCTGGGGCCAACGTCCTGACTTTC. Protein product: CASSLRGSGANVLTF.

This chain connects TRBV11-3 to TRBJ2-1; TRBD1 matches at 10 bases. Germline V gives CDR1 SGHNT, CDR2 YENEEA. This CDR3 is built from 16 residues. Trimming took 6 bases from V and 4 from J; bases not matched to a gene: 9. The CDR3 bases are TGTGCCAGCAGTTTCAGGGGGACAGGGGTGTACAATGAGCAGTTCTTC. Translation: CASSFRGTGVYNEQFF.

J is TRBJ2-5 and V is TRBV5-5, with 8 bases lining up with TRBD1. The CDR3 has 15 amino acids. With 0 bases clipped from V and 4 bases from J, the junction kept 5 bases outside the gene matches. The germline V gene encodes CDR1 SGHKS and CDR2 YYEKEE (reference sequence). The CDR3 DNA is TGTGCCAGCAGCTTGGAGGGAGACAGGGGAGAGACCCAGTACTTC. As protein: CASSLEGDRGETQYF.